This T cell receptor beta chain was retrieved from a study of blood T cell repertoires in COVID-19. Germline trimming cut 2 bases from V and 1 base from J; bases unmatched to any gene: 2. This CDR3 region has 15 residues. Germline lookup yields CDR1 SGHNT and CDR2 YYREEE (reference sequence). Using immunoSEQ multiplex PCR, the repertoire was profiled, and TCRdb retains in-frame clones only, with some absent. Among about 36,000 clones listed, roughly 80% were seen once. Sequencing input: peripheral blood. This receptor was taken from a man aged 55 to 70 with active COVID-19. The chain has TRBV5-4 and TRBJ2-1; 8 bases agree with TRBD2. This CDR3 reads CASSFSSGSYNEQFF. The DNA for the CDR3 is TGTGCCAGCAGCTTCTCTAGCGGGTCCTACAATGAGCAGTTCTTC.